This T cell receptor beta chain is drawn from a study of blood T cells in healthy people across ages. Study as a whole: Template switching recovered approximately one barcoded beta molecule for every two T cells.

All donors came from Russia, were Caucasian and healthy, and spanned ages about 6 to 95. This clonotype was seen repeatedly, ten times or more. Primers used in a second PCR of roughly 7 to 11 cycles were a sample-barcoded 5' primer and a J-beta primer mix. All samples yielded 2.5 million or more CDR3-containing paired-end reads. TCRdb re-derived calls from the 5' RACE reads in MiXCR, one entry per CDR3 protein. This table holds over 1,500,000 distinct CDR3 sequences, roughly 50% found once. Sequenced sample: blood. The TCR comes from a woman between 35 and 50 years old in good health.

The CDR3 coding sequence is TGTGCCAGCTCATCCGGACAGAATTCACCCCTCCACTTT. Protein product: CASSSGQNSPLHF. This sequence joins TRBV18 and TRBJ1-6; D is perhaps TRBD1 (6 bases). CDR1 and CDR2 (germline): KGHSH, LQKENI. The V gene lost 5 bases and the J gene lost 7 bases, with 9 bases spanning the gap. This CDR3 has 13 residues. Using reference TRBV18 and TRBJ1-6 for the parts outside the CDR3, the full variable domain is NAGVMQNPRHLVRRRGQEARLRCSPMKGHSHVYWYRQLPEEGLKFMVYLQKENIIDESGMPKERFSAEFPKEGPSILRIQQVVRGDSAAYFCASSSGQNSPLHFGNGTRLTVT.